This TCR beta chain is from a study of CD8 T cells in ankylosing spondylitis. Whole-study findings and limits: Matched synovial fluid from ankylosing spondylitis patients was reported to be enriched for disease-linked clones. Clones linked to the disease showed a CD8+ phenotype. They occurred at relatively low frequencies in peripheral blood.

In making TCR beta libraries, quantitative 5'-RACE with molecular barcodes was used. TCRdb independently ran MiXCR on the 5' RACE reads; one entry per CDR3 protein. This table holds around 250,000 distinct CDR3 sequences, 18% found once. This clonotype was seen many times. Its antigen is still unknown. The length of the CDR3 is 17 residues. CDR1 MNHEY and CDR2 SVGAGI come from the germline V gene. Trimming cost V 0 bases and J 0 bases; bases outside gene matches: 3. The sequencing input was blood, either unsorted or a sorted T cell fraction (not recorded which). This TCR came from a male donor with ankylosing spondylitis or in good health (not recorded which). V gene TRBV6-5 combines with J gene TRBJ2-3; TRBD2 matches 10 bases. Here the CDR3 reads CASSYSASGSSTDTQYF. In DNA, the CDR3 is TGTGCCAGCAGTTACTCGGCTAGCGGGAGCAGCACAGATACGCAGTATTTT.